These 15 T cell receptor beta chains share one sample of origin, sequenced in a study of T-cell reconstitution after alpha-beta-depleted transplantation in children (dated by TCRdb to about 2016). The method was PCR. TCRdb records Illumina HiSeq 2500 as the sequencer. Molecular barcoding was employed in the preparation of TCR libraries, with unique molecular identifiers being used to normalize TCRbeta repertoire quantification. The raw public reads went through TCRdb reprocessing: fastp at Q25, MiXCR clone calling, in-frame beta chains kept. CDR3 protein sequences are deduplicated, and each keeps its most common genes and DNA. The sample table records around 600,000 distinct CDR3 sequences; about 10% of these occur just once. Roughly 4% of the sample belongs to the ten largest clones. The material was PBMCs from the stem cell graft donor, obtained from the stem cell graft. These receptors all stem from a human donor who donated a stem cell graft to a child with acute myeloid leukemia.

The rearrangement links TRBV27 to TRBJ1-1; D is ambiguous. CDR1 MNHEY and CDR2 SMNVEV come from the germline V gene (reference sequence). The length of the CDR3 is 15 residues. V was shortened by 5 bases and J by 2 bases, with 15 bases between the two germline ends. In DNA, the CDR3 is TGTGCCAGCAGTCTTACGGCCGGGTTAAACACTGAAGCTTTCTTT. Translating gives CASSLTAGLNTEAFF.

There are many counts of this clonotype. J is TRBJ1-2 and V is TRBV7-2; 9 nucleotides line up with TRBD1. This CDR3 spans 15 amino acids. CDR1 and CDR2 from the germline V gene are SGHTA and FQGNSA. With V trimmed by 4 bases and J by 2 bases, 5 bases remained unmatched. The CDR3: CASSSRQGENYGYTF. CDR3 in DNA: TGTGCCAGCAGCTCCCGACAGGGGGAGAACTATGGCTACACCTTC.

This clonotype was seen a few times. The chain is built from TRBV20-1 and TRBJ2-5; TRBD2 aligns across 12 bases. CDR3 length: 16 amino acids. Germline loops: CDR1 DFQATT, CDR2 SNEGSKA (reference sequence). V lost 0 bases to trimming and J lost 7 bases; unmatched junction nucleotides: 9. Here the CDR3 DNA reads TGCAGTGCTAGAGATCCAAGGACTAGCGGGGAGGGGACCCAGTACTTC. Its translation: CSARDPRTSGEGTQYF.

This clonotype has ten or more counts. As DNA, the CDR3 is TGCGCCAGCAGCCCCCGGGACATGAACACTGAAGCTTTCTTT. This translates into CASSPRDMNTEAFF. J is TRBJ1-1 and V is TRBV5-1, with a weak D call TRBD1 (6 bases). Deletions cut 4 bases from V and 0 bases from J, with 10 bases between. CDR3 size: 14 residues. Germline V lookup: CDR1 SGHRS, CDR2 YFSETQ.

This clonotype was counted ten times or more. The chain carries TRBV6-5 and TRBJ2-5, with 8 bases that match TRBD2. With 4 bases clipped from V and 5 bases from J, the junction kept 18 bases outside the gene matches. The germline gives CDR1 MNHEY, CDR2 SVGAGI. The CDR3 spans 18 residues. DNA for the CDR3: TGTGCCAGCAGTTCAAAAGGGCGGGAGGCCGCGAATGTGGAGACCCAGTACTTC. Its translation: CASSSKGREAANVETQYF.

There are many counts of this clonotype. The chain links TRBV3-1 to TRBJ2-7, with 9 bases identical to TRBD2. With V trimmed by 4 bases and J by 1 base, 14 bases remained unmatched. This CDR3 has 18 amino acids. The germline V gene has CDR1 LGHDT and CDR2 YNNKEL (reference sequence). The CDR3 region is CASSLGWQREVASYEQYF. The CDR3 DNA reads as TGTGCCAGCAGCCTAGGATGGCAGCGGGAGGTCGCATCCTACGAGCAGTACTTC.

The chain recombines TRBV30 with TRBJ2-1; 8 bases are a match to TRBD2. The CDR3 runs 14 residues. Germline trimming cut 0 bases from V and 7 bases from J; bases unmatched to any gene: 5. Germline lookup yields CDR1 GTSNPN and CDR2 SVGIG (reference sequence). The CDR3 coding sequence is TGTGCCTGGAGTGTCGTCGGGAGGGCAAATGAGCAGTTCTTC. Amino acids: CAWSVVGRANEQFF.

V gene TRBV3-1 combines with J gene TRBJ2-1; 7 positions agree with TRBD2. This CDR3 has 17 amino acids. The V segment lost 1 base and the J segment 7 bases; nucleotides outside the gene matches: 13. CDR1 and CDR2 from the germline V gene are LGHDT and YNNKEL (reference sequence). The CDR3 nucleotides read TGTGCCAGCAGCCAAGTATACGGCGGGAGATCGGGTAATGAGCAGTTCTTC. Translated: CASSQVYGGRSGNEQFF.

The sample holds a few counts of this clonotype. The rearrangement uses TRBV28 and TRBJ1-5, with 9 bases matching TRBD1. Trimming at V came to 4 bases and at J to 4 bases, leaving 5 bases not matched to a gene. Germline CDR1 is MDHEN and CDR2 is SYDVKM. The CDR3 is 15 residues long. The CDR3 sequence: CASSSQGARNQPQHF. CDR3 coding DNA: TGTGCCAGCAGTTCACAGGGGGCGAGGAATCAGCCCCAGCATTTT.

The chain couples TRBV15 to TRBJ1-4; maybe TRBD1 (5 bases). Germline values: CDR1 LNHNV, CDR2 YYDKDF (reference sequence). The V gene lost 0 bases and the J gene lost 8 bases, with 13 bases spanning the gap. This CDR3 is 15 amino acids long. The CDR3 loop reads CATSRDWGVSEKLFF. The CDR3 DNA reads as TGTGCCACCAGCAGAGATTGGGGGGTGAGCGAAAAACTGTTTTTT.

For the CDR3, the DNA is TGTGCCAGCAGCTCATTAGGGGTCGCCACAGCGCAGTATTTT. It is translated as CASSSLGVATAQYF. The rearrangement joins TRBV9 to TRBJ2-3; D is possibly TRBD1 (5 bases). V lost 4 bases to trimming and J lost 10 bases, with 19 bases between them. Germline lookup yields CDR1 SGDLS and CDR2 YYNGEE. CDR3 size: 14 residues.

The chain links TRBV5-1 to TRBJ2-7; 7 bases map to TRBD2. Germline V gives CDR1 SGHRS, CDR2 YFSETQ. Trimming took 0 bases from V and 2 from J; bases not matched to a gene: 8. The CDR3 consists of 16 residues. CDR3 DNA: TGCGCCAGCAGCTTGGGCGAGCGCGGGGGAACCTACGAGCAGTACTTC. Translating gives CASSLGERGGTYEQYF.

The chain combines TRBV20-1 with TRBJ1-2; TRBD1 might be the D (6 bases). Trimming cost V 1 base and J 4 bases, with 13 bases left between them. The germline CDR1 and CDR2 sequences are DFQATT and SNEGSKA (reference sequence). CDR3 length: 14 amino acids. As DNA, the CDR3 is TGCAGTGCTAGAGGGACAGTAGACTTCTATGGCTACACCTTC. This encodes CSARGTVDFYGYTF.

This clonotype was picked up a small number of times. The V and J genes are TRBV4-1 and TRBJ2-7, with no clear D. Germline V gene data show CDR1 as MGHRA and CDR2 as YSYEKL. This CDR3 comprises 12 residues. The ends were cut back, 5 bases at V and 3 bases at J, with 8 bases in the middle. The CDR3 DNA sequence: TGCGCCAGCAGCTCCCCGGACTACGAGCAGTACTTC. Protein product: CASSSPDYEQYF.

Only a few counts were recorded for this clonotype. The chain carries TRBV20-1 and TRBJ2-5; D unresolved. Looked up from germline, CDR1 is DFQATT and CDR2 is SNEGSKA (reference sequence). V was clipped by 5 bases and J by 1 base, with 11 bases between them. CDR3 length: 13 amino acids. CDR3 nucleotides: TGCAGTGCTTCCTCGGGCATCCAAGAGACCCAGTACTTC. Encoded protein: CSASSGIQETQYF.